The rows below give T cell receptor beta chains drawn from one sample of a study of shared clonotypes between healthy human individuals. Here immunoSEQ multiplex PCR was the method, and the copy in TCRdb shows in-frame clones only, minus some. This sample has some 2,500,000 clones, with more than 85% found just once. Sample: naive CD4+ T cells from PBMCs. The receptors derive from a man aged 18 to 29 in good health. Some clones in this sample may be carry-over from other donors' samples. Each CDR3 is given with its conserved first and last residue. Fields, in order: V gene, CDR3 length, J gene, CDR3 protein.

TRBV19,15,TRBJ2-7,CASSPLSGKVYEQYF
TRBV11-2,16,TRBJ2-7,CASSYGTSGPTGEQYF
TRBV5-6,13,TRBJ1-2,CASSLAGLYGYTF
TRBV9,14,TRBJ2-7,CASSVIADTYEQYF
TRBV10-1,17,TRBJ2-3,CASSETPIADETDTQYF
TRBV9,15,TRBJ1-1,CASSGYGALGTEAFF
TRBV7-9,13,TRBJ1-4,CASTGTKGEKLFF
TRBV7-8,14,TRBJ2-1,CASSLATKSDEQFF
TRBV10-3,15,TRBJ2-7,CAISAGTSGTYEQYF
TRBV28,17,TRBJ2-7,CASTPSPWTHFVHEQYF
TRBV5-1,12,TRBJ2-7,CASSRYGSEQYF
TRBV6-6,14,TRBJ2-7,CAARPRGEGYEQYF
TRBV18,13,TRBJ2-5,CASSPPSGDNQYF
TRBV7-3,12,TRBJ1-1,CASSAGTGDAFF
TRBV2,17,TRBJ2-4,CASSEALGTRAKNIQYF
TRBV29-1,18,TRBJ2-3,CSGVAGSGRADRGDTQYF
TRBV30,13,TRBJ1-1,CAWSEDRNTEAFF
TRBV5-1,13,TRBJ2-5,CASSLGTEASQYF
TRBV9,14,TRBJ2-7,CASSVTSGSHEQYF
TRBV6-5,11,TRBJ2-7,CATSGGYEQYF
TRBV7-9,14,TRBJ1-1,CASSTDRQGNEAFF
TRBV9,14,TRBJ1-4,CASSVQGRNEKLFF
TRBV29-1,13,TRBJ2-1,CSVDHATGTEQFF
TRBV7-8,15,TRBJ2-1,CASSRQGANRDEQFF
TRBV19,15,TRBJ2-1,CASSIGGLASDEQFF
TRBV9,16,TRBJ2-7,CASSARAGTSGNEQYF
TRBV2,13,TRBJ1-1,CAVQSGARVEAFF
TRBV6-1,16,TRBJ2-3,CASSDPGGGSTDTQYF
TRBV6-5,14,TRBJ2-1,CASRRAREGNEQFF
TRBV14,14,TRBJ1-2,CASSQDPVGYGYTF
TRBV28,15,TRBJ1-2,CASVLGGPSNYGYTF
TRBV28,15,TRBJ2-1,CASSPRKRVLPEQFF
TRBV2,12,TRBJ1-3,CASKNRGNTIYF
TRBV5-4,16,TRBJ2-5,CASSLGVVTGEETQYF
TRBV28,15,TRBJ1-6,CASSGAESYNSPLHF
TRBV19,16,TRBJ1-5,CASSMVPQISNQPQHF
TRBV27,16,TRBJ2-7,CASSPHPGGGVLEQYF
TRBV28,15,TRBJ2-3,CASSFAGADADTQYF
TRBV5-1,14,TRBJ1-3,CASSLVGRGNTIYF
TRBV4-3,14,TRBJ2-2,CASSQEGGTGELFF
TRBV4-1,16,TRBJ1-2,CASSRGPTGLAGGYTF
TRBV10-1,17,TRBJ2-5,CASSRGTLAGYQETQYF
TRBV28,17,TRBJ1-5,CASSSSTGARRNQPQHF
TRBV15,15,TRBJ2-3,CATSRDGTRGDTQYF
TRBV11-1,13,TRBJ2-2,CASSLHLTGELFF
TRBV6-6,15,TRBJ2-5,CASSYSSRDQETQYF
TRBV7-9,14,TRBJ2-3,CASSGVRRGDTQYF
TRBV7-2,14,TRBJ2-2,CASSFDWSTGELFF
TRBV11-2,14,TRBJ1-4,CASSLGWANEKLFF
TRBV9,16,TRBJ2-3,CASSVLAGGDTDTQYF
TRBV14,15,TRBJ2-7,CASSRWTGLTYEQYF
TRBV27,15,TRBJ1-2,CASSLSTGGGYGYTF
TRBV12-5,18,TRBJ2-3,CASGLAPVPRGSTDTQYF
TRBV30,14,TRBJ1-1,CAWIHTGLNTEAFF
TRBV27,15,TRBJ2-7,CASSLKGRDSYEQYF